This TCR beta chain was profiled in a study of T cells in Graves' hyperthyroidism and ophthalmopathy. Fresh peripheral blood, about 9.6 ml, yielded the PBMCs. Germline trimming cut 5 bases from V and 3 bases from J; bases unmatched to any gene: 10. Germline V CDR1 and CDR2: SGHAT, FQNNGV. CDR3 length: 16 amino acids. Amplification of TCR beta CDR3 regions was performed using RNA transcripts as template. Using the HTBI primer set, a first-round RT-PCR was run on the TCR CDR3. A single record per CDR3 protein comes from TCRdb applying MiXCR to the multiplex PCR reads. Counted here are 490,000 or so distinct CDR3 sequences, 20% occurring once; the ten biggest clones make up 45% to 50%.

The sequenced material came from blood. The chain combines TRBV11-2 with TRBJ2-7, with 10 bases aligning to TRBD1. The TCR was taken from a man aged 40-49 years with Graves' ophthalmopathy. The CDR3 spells CASSGMWTGGGYEQYF. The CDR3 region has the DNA TGTGCCAGCAGCGGGATGTGGACAGGGGGAGGCTACGAGCAGTACTTC.